Listed here are 17 T cell receptor beta chains from one sample, sequenced in a study of shared clonotypes between healthy human individuals. Sequenced by immunoSEQ multiplex PCR; TCRdb stores in-frame clones only, minus some. The table records about half a million clones, around 85% of them present only once. The sample comprised PBMCs. These TCRs come from a middle-aged woman in good health. Some clones in this sample may be carry-over from other donors' samples.

This clone was seen just once. This likely reflects a read error, since a far larger clone is one base away. Other DNA sequences in this specimen translate into the identical CDR3. The chain uses TRBV27 and TRBJ1-1; tentatively, D is TRBD1 (5 bases). CDR3 length equals 15 residues. CDR1 is MNHEY, CDR2 SMNVEV, per germline (reference sequence). CDR3 coding DNA: TGTGCCAGCAGTTTACGGACACCCATGAACACTGAAGCCTTCTTT. This codes for CASSLRTPMNTEAFF.

This clone was observed many times. The gene calls are TRBV11-2 and TRBJ1-1, with 10 positions matching TRBD1. The V gene's germline CDR1 is SGHAT and CDR2 FQNNGV. The CDR3 is made up of 15 amino acids. V dropped 4 bases and J dropped 0; count of bases not matched to a gene: 2. CDR3 in amino acids: CASSSTGGMNTEAFF. The CDR3, as DNA: TGTGCCAGCAGCTCGACAGGGGGCATGAACACTGAAGCTTTCTTT.

Comment on this clone: A far larger clone lies a single base away; this is likely a read error. Other DNA sequences from this sample encode an identical CDR3 as well. The V call is TRBV30, the J call TRBJ1-3; no reliable D call. Per the germline V gene, CDR1 is GTSNPN and CDR2 is SVGIG (reference sequence). This CDR3 contains 14 residues. DNA for the CDR3: TGTGCCTGGAGTGAGAGAGGCTCTGGAAATACCATATATTTT. Amino acids: CAWSERGSGNTIYF.

This clone is a singleton in its sample. This likely reflects a read error, since a far larger clone is one base away. The sample holds other DNA sequences that translate to the same CDR3. V and J are TRBV2 and TRBJ2-5, with D possibly being TRBD1 (6 bases). Germline V lookup: CDR1 SNHLY, CDR2 FYNNEI. There are 11 residues in the CDR3. The CDR3 DNA reads as TGCGCCAGCAGGGGCCAAGAGACCCAGTACTTC. Translated: CASRGQETQYF.

The chain links TRBV11-2 to TRBJ2-7, with a tentative D call TRBD2 (6 bases). The J call may be wrong; the DNA end is better matched by TRBJ2-1. The CDR3 contains 15 residues. Germline V gene sequence: CDR1 SGHAT, CDR2 FQNNGV. The CDR3 bases are TGTGCCAGCAGCTTAGAACGGGAGTCCTACAATGAGCAGTTCTTC. Amino acid sequence: CASSLERESYNEQFF.

The V call is TRBV6-5, the J call TRBJ2-1; D unresolved. Germline-derived CDR1 and CDR2 are MNHEY and SVGAGI. V was shortened by 0 bases and J by 8 bases, with 14 bases between the two germline ends. This CDR3 has 15 amino acids. This CDR3 is CASSYSILGIDEQFF. CDR3 DNA sequence: TGTGCCAGCAGTTACTCGATTTTAGGGATCGATGAGCAGTTCTTC.

This chain joins TRBV11-3 and TRBJ2-1, with TRBD2 matching 10 bases. From germline, CDR1 is SGHNT and CDR2 YENEEA. V shed 3 bases and J 8 bases; nucleotides not matched to a gene: 7. The CDR3 runs 15 residues. CDR3 coding DNA: TGTGCCAGCAGCTTTAGGCTAGCGGGAGCCCATGAGCAGTTCTTC. It translates to CASSFRLAGAHEQFF.

The chain employs TRBV9 and TRBJ2-1; no clear D gene. Trimming removed 1 base at V and 5 bases at J, with 13 bases between. CDR1 is SGDLS and CDR2 is YYNGEE in the germline V gene. CDR3 length: 15 amino acids. The CDR3, as DNA: TGTGCCAGCAGCGTACAGCCCTTGAACAACAATGAGCAGTTCTTC. This sequence encodes CASSVQPLNNNEQFF.

V gene TRBV4-2 combines with J gene TRBJ1-3, with unresolved D. The ends were cut back, 0 bases at V and 0 bases at J, with 9 bases in the middle. Looked up from germline, CDR1 is LGHNA and CDR2 is YNFKEQ. The CDR3 spans 16 residues. CDR3 bases: TGTGCCAGCAGCCAAGATTTGGGCATCTCTGGAAACACCATATATTTT. Translation gives CASSQDLGISGNTIYF.

The genes are TRBV10-3 and TRBJ2-3; TRBD1 matches at 11 bases. CDR3 length: 18 amino acids. Germline V gene sequence: CDR1 ENHRY, CDR2 SYGVKD. V lost 8 bases to trimming and J lost 4 bases; unmatched junction nucleotides: 17. In nucleotides, the CDR3 is TGTGCCATCCACCCGGGGACAGGGGGATCCTCGTTCCCAGATACGCAGTATTTT. Translated: CAIHPGTGGSSFPDTQYF.

V usage is TRBV28 and J usage is TRBJ2-3, with D perhaps assigned TRBD1 or TRBD2 (5 bases each). Deletions cut 6 bases from V and 3 bases from J, with 13 bases between. Germline assignment: CDR1 MDHEN and CDR2 SYDVKM. CDR3 length: 14 residues. The CDR3 DNA reads TGTGCCAGCAGGGCCCCGGGGACGACAGATACGCAGTATTTT. Its translation is CASRAPGTTDTQYF.

V is TRBV28 and J is TRBJ1-3, with no clear D. The CDR3 runs to 16 residues. Germline assignment: CDR1 MDHEN and CDR2 SYDVKM. The germline V and J ends were trimmed by 2 bases and 11 bases, with 22 bases remaining between them. The CDR3: CASSLPRKGTLSSIYF. CDR3 DNA sequence: TGTGCCAGCAGTTTACCCCGGAAGGGTACATTATCCTCCATATATTTT.

This clone was recorded a few times. The V call is TRBV7-8, the J call TRBJ1-1; D possibly corresponds to TRBD1 (5 bases). The germline V gene encodes CDR1 SGHVS and CDR2 FQNEAQ. The V end was cut by 2 bases, the J end by 1 base, with 5 bases between. The CDR3 consists of 13 residues. The CDR3 DNA is TGTGCCAGCAGCTTACAGGGGAACACTGAAGCTTTCTTT. Translation: CASSLQGNTEAFF.

This clone appeared a few times. A far larger clone is only one base removed, so a read error is likely. The same CDR3 arises from other DNA sequences in this sample as well. The chain joins TRBV6-6 to TRBJ2-5; D unresolved. This CDR3 has 13 amino acids. CDR1 is MNHNY and CDR2 is SVGAGI in the germline V gene (reference sequence). The CDR3 coding sequence is TGTGCCAGCAGCCCTCAGCCCCAGGAGACTCAGTACTTC. Its translation is CASSPQPQETQYF.

In regard to this clone: With only one base between it and a far larger clone, this is likely a read error. V usage is TRBV5-1 and J usage is TRBJ1-3; D perhaps matches TRBD1 (5 bases). CDR1 and CDR2 from the germline V gene are SGHRS and YFSETQ. The CDR3 has 14 amino acids. With 4 bases removed from V and 3 bases from J, the gap between germline ends came to 11 bases. The CDR3 DNA follows: TGCGCCAGCAGCGACGGGGGAGGTGGAAACACCATATATTTT. Translating it yields CASSDGGGGNTIYF.

A word on this clone: This likely stems from a read error, as it lies one base from a far larger clone. In DNA, the CDR3 is TGTGCCAGCAGCTTCTGCAGGGGTACCGGGGAGCTGTTTTTT. It codes for CASSFCRGTGELFF. The chain joins TRBV11-2 to TRBJ2-2; a weak D match, TRBD1 (6 bases). V was cut by 3 bases and J by 5 bases, with 10 bases left in between. Germline values: CDR1 SGHAT, CDR2 FQNNGV. CDR3 length equals 14 residues.

This clone has a handful of counts. The chain employs TRBV10-2 and TRBJ2-4; perhaps TRBD2 as D (6 bases). The CDR3 is 13 amino acids. Trimming removed 2 bases from V and 4 bases from J, with 6 bases in between. CDR1 is WSHSY and CDR2 is SAAADI in the germline V gene. The CDR3 here is CASSEAGKNIQYF. CDR3 bases: TGCGCCAGCAGTGAGGCGGGAAAAAACATTCAGTACTTC.